The 3 T cell receptor beta chains below all came from one sample that was sequenced in a study of T cells after yellow fever vaccination. TCRdb redid the calling of the 5' RACE reads with MiXCR, one entry per CDR3 protein. The repertoire has roughly 49,000 distinct CDR3 sequences, roughly 7% of them found once; the top ten carry less than 35%. The sample consisted of CD8+ T cells sorted from PBMCs, taken roughly 14 days after the first yellow fever vaccination. These receptors were obtained from a young man who received the YFV17D yellow fever vaccine.

This clonotype was detected many times. The V call is TRBV27, the J call TRBJ2-3; the match to TRBD2 covers 7 bases. The J segment lost 0 bases and the V segment lost 0 bases, leaving 3 bases of the junction unmatched. The CDR3 has 16 residues. Germline CDR1 and CDR2: MNHEY and SMNVEV (reference sequence). CDR3 sequence reads: CASSLSSGDSTDTQYF. CDR3 DNA: TGTGCCAGCAGTTTATCGAGCGGGGATAGCACAGATACGCAGTATTTT.

This clonotype was counted at least ten times. The gene calls are TRBV5-1 and TRBJ1-2; 7 bases agree with TRBD1. V lost 1 base, J lost 8 bases, and 8 bases stayed unmatched. The germline V gene encodes CDR1 SGHRS and CDR2 YFSETQ. CDR3 length equals 14 residues. CDR3 DNA sequence: TGCGCCAGCAGCTTGCTTTATCTGGGACAGGGCTACACCTTC. This translates into CASSLLYLGQGYTF.

This clonotype was recorded many times. The chain uses TRBV7-9 and TRBJ1-1; tentatively, D is TRBD1 (5 bases). Trimming took off 0 bases at V and 6 bases at J, with 17 bases between the two ends. The germline gives CDR1 SEHNR, CDR2 FQNEAQ (reference sequence). The CDR3 is made up of 16 amino acids. CDR3 loop: CASSLALGDERAEAFF. Written as DNA, the CDR3 is TGTGCCAGCAGCTTAGCGCTGGGGGACGAGCGTGCTGAAGCTTTCTTT.